This TCR beta chain was identified during a study of blood T cell repertoires in COVID-19. This CDR3 spans 15 amino acids. Trimming stripped 5 bases from V and 2 bases from J, with 14 bases between. CDR1 SGHTA and CDR2 FQGTGA come from the germline V gene. Generated by immunoSEQ multiplex PCR, the TCRdb table keeps only in-frame clones and is missing some. The sample contains tens of thousands of clones, 88% of which appear only once. The source of this sequence is a woman aged 50 to 65 with active COVID-19. J is TRBJ2-3 and V is TRBV7-3; D ambiguous. Sequenced input: peripheral blood. The CDR3 spells CASSPNGHHTDTQYF. The CDR3 DNA reads TGTGCCAGCAGCCCCAATGGGCACCACACAGATACGCAGTATTTT.